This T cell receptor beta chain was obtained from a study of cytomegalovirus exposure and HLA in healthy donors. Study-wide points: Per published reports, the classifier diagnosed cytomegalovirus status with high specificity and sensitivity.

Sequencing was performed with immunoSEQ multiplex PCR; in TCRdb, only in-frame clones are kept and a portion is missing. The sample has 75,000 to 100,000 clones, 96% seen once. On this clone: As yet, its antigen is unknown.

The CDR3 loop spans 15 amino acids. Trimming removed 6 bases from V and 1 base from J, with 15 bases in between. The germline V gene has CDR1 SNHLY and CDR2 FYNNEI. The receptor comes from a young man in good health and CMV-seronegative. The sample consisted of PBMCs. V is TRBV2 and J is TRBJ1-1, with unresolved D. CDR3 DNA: TGTGCCAGCAGCCTATCCACCTCAAGGAACACTGAAGCTTTCTTT. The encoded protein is CASSLSTSRNTEAFF. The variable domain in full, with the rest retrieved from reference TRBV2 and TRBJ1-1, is EPEVTQTPSHQVTQMGQEVILRCVPISNHLYFYWYRQILGQKVEFLVSFYNNEISEKSEIFDDQFSVERPDGSNFTLKIRSTKLEDSAMYFCASSLSTSRNTEAFFGQGTRLTVV.